These T cell receptor beta chains were read from a single sample in a study of cytomegalovirus exposure and HLA in healthy donors. Only in-frame clones appear in the TCRdb table, and some are missing; sequencing was by immunoSEQ multiplex PCR. The data contain about 180,000 clones, roughly 80% of them singletons. The sequenced sample consisted of PBMCs. These receptors were taken from a woman aged 45-65 years in good health and CMV-seronegative. The CDR3 runs from the conserved cysteine through the conserved F or W. D genes are given only for firm matches. Some rows mark clone size as missing; the rest say once, few, many or name a class of expanded clone.

d_gene,v_gene,j_gene,abundance,CDR3nt,CDR3aa
NA,TRBV7-8,TRBJ1-1,NA,TGTGCCAGCAGCCCCACGGGAGGGTTGATGGAAGCTTTCTTT,CASSPTGGLMEAFF
TRBD1,TRBV5-1,TRBJ2-7,NA,TGCGCCAGCAGCACCGGGACAGGGGACTACGAGCAGTACTTC,CASSTGTGDYEQYF
TRBD1,TRBV4-1,TRBJ1-2,NA,TGCGCCAGCAGCCAAGGGATCAGGGGGCTGTACGGCTACACCTTC,CASSQGIRGLYGYTF
NA,TRBV7-2,TRBJ1-5,few,TGTGCCAGCAGCTTACTGACAGTTCCCAATCAGCCCCAGCATTTT,CASSLLTVPNQPQHF
NA,TRBV5-1,TRBJ2-7,NA,TGCGCCAGCAGCTTCGGACAGACCTACGAGCAGTACTTC,CASSFGQTYEQYF
NA,TRBV20-1,TRBJ2-3,NA,TGCAGTGCTAGCAGAGCGGATACGCAGTATTTT,CSASRADTQYF
NA,TRBV4-3,TRBJ1-2,NA,TGCGCCAGCAGCCAGGGGGGTAAAGCTGGCTACACCTTC,CASSQGGKAGYTF
NA,TRBV7-6,TRBJ1-3,NA,TGTGCCAGCAGCTTGAGCGGCAATGGAAACACCATATATTTT,CASSLSGNGNTIYF
NA,TRBV28,TRBJ2-7,NA,TGTGCCAGTAGCTCGGGAAAGGGCAGACGTATCTACGGGCAGTACTTC,CASSSGKGRRIYGQYF
NA,TRBV28,TRBJ2-7,NA,TGTGCCAGCAGCTCAAGCGGCCTTAGTTCCTACGAGCAGTACTTC,CASSSSGLSSYEQYF
TRBD1,TRBV7-8,TRBJ1-4,NA,TGTGCCAGCAGCCAGACGATGGGACAGGGGGCAAATGAAAAACTGTTTTTT,CASSQTMGQGANEKLFF
NA,TRBV11-2,TRBJ1-1,NA,TGTGCCAGCAGCTTACAGGCGAACACTGAAGCTTTCTTT,CASSLQANTEAFF
NA,TRBV30,TRBJ2-7,NA,TGTGCCTGGAGTGTATCCCGACAGGCGTTAGACGAGCAGTACTTC,CAWSVSRQALDEQYF
NA,TRBV6-6,TRBJ1-1,NA,TGTGCCAGCAGGCCTCCGCCGGGCGGGTATACTGAAGCTTTCTTT,CASRPPPGGYTEAFF
TRBD2,TRBV6-1,TRBJ2-3,NA,TGTGCCAGCAGTGAAACGACAGGACTAGCGCTAAGCACAGATACGCAGTATTTT,CASSETTGLALSTDTQYF
NA,TRBV6-5,TRBJ2-5,NA,TGTGCCAGCAGTTACTCGTTCTTAGGGGCCCAGTACTTC,CASSYSFLGAQYF
NA,TRBV10-3,TRBJ1-5,NA,TGTGCCATCAGTGTTGGGGGGGAGGGCAATCAGCCCCAGCATTTT,CAISVGGEGNQPQHF
NA,TRBV19,TRBJ2-7,NA,TGTGCCAGTAGTATCCATACCGGGTACTACCTCTACGAGCAGTACTTC,CASSIHTGYYLYEQYF
TRBD1,TRBV10-1,TRBJ2-7,NA,TGCGCCAGCAGACGGACAGGGGAGGCCGAGCAGTACTTC,CASRRTGEAEQYF
NA,TRBV7-9,TRBJ1-2,NA,TGTGCCAGCAGCCTAAGGGGTGGCTACACCTTC,CASSLRGGYTF
TRBD1,TRBV27,TRBJ2-1,NA,TGTGCCAGCAGAAAGGGACAGGGACCTAACAATGAGCAGTTCTTC,CASRKGQGPNNEQFF
TRBD1,TRBV14,TRBJ2-3,NA,TGTGCCAGCAGCGCCTTACAGGGGGCAGGAGATACGCAGTATTTT,CASSALQGAGDTQYF
NA,TRBV6-6,TRBJ1-1,NA,TGTGCCAGCAGGTGGGGCGGTAACACTGAAGCTTTCTTT,CASRWGGNTEAFF
TRBD2,TRBV6-1,TRBJ2-5,NA,TGTGCCAGCAGTTTTGGGGGGGGGCAAGAGACCCAGTACTTC,CASSFGGGQETQYF
TRBD2,TRBV4-1,TRBJ2-7,NA,TGCGCCAGCAGCCAACTGATAGCGGGAGGATCCTACGAGCAGTACTTC,CASSQLIAGGSYEQYF
NA,TRBV18,TRBJ2-7,NA,TGTGCCAGCTCACCGACGGAGGGGGAGCAGTACTTC,CASSPTEGEQYF
TRBD1,TRBV10-1,TRBJ2-6,few,TGCGCCAGCAGTGAGTCGATACCAGGGGGCTCTGGGGCCAACGTCCTGACTTTC,CASSESIPGGSGANVLTF
TRBD1,TRBV6-1,TRBJ1-4,NA,TGTGCCATTACAGGGGGGGCTAATGAAAAACTGTTTTTT,CAITGGANEKLFF
TRBD2,TRBV28,TRBJ2-7,NA,TGTGCCAGCAGTTTCGGGGGGATCTCCCGGGAGCAGTACTTC,CASSFGGISREQYF
NA,TRBV19,TRBJ1-1,NA,TGTGCCATCGACTCGGGACACCACACTGAAGCTTTCTTT,CAIDSGHHTEAFF
TRBD1,TRBV19,TRBJ2-1,NA,TGTGCCAGTAGTATAGATGAGACAGGGCCCTACAATGAGCAGTTCTTC,CASSIDETGPYNEQFF
NA,TRBV29-1,TRBJ2-2,NA,TGCAGCGCCGCGGGGCCCACCGGGGAGCTGTTTTTT,CSAAGPTGELFF
TRBD1,TRBV27,TRBJ2-6,once,TGTGCCAGCAGTACAGGGGGCGGAGCTGGGGCCAACGTCCTGACTTTC,CASSTGGGAGANVLTF
TRBD2,TRBV5-1,TRBJ2-3,NA,TGCGCCAGCAGCGTAATGTCCGGGACTAGCGTTAGCACAGATACGCAGTATTTT,CASSVMSGTSVSTDTQYF
NA,TRBV13,TRBJ2-5,NA,TGTGCCAGCAGCACCATAACGGGACAACCCCAAGAGACCCAGTACTTC,CASSTITGQPQETQYF
TRBD1,TRBV25-1,TRBJ2-5,once,TGTGCCATCAGCCGACAGGGGGTTGAGGAGACCCAGTACTTC,CAISRQGVEETQYF
NA,TRBV9,TRBJ1-2,NA,TGTGCCAGCAGCTTGGGACACCAAGGCACATATGGCTACACCTTC,CASSLGHQGTYGYTF
NA,TRBV30,TRBJ1-6,few,TGTGCCTGGAGTCCGAATGGACGGGGGGATTCACCCCTCCACTTT,CAWSPNGRGDSPLHF
TRBD1,TRBV5-1,TRBJ2-7,NA,TGCGCCAGCAGCGCGGACAGGGTAGGCTACGAGCAGTACTTC,CASSADRVGYEQYF
NA,TRBV7-2,TRBJ2-7,NA,TGTGCCAGCAGCTTATATGGGGGCCGTTTCTTC,CASSLYGGRFF
NA,TRBV7-6,TRBJ2-5,NA,TGTGCCAGCAGCTTAGGCCTGAACGGAGAGACCCAGTACTTC,CASSLGLNGETQYF
NA,TRBV29-1,TRBJ2-1,NA,TGCAGCGTTGATAGTAGAGATGAGCAGTTCTTC,CSVDSRDEQFF
NA,TRBV25-1,TRBJ2-3,NA,TGTGCCAGCAGTGTACTGGGCACTTCTGCAGATACGCAGTATTTT,CASSVLGTSADTQYF
TRBD1,TRBV7-9,TRBJ1-4,NA,TGTGCCAGCAGCCGCGGAGGGGGCCGACCCAGGAAACTGTTTTTT,CASSRGGGRPRKLFF
TRBD2,TRBV28,TRBJ2-5,NA,TGTGCCAGCAGTCTCCGACTAGCGGGAGTAGAGACCCAGTACTTC,CASSLRLAGVETQYF
NA,TRBV9,TRBJ2-7,NA,TGTGCCAGCAGCGTATCCGTCGGTCAAGCCATCGAGCAGTACTTC,CASSVSVGQAIEQYF
NA,TRBV5-4,TRBJ2-1,NA,TGTGCCAGCAGCTTGAGAGACTCTTACAATGAGCAGTTCTTC,CASSLRDSYNEQFF
TRBD2,TRBV2,TRBJ2-1,NA,TGTGCCAGCAGGAATCCTAGCGGGGGGGCCTACAATGAGCAGTTCTTC,CASRNPSGGAYNEQFF
TRBD1,TRBV7-9,TRBJ2-7,few,TGTGCCAGCAGTTCCAGGGGGCTCGACGAGCAGTACTTC,CASSSRGLDEQYF